Below, one T cell receptor beta chain is given with its context. Its antigen is as yet unknown. This CDR3 is 15 amino acids long. V dropped 4 bases and J dropped 1 base, with 14 bases sitting between them. Germline V gene data show CDR1 as SGHRS and CDR2 as YFSETQ. This entry is derived from a study of cytomegalovirus exposure and HLA in healthy donors. Study-wide findings and caveats: The dataset shows that most TCR sequences were rare, while some public TCRs occurred in many donors.

Primers: 60 Vbeta forward and 13 Jbeta reverse. The table came from immunoSEQ multiplex PCR; TCRdb's copy has only in-frame clones and leaves some out. This sample has over 100,000 clones; 70% to 85% occur once, and the top ten carry approximately 1.5%. This chain links TRBV5-1 with TRBJ1-1; the D is unclear. This sequence originates from a female donor in good health and CMV-seronegative. The sequenced material came from PBMCs. This CDR3 reads CASSTSGQRNTEAFF. The DNA for the CDR3 is TGCGCCAGCAGCACTTCTGGCCAGCGGAACACTGAAGCTTTCTTT.